The 32 T cell receptor beta chains reported below all come from one sample, sequenced in a study of control samples from healthy donors and cancer patients. This table comes from immunoSEQ multiplex PCR, and its TCRdb copy is limited to in-frame clones, with some not included. This table holds around 170,000 clones, just over 85% found once. The sequenced sample consisted of blood. The source of these receptors is a woman aged 30 to 39 in good health.

The chain employs TRBV30 and TRBJ1-2, with D unclear. The CDR3 length is 12 residues. V dropped 4 bases and J dropped 5 bases, with 11 bases sitting between them. Looked up from germline, CDR1 is GTSNPN and CDR2 is SVGIG (reference sequence). CDR3 in amino acids: CAWITPTYGYTF. CDR3 DNA sequence: TGTGCCTGGATCACACCCACATATGGCTACACCTTC.

This clone was seen only once. The V call is TRBV9, the J call TRBJ1-2; the D gene is possibly TRBD1 (5 bases). Trimming left V 4 bases short and J 2 bases short, with 18 bases between. This CDR3 is built from 16 residues. The germline CDR1 and CDR2 sequences are SGDLS and YYNGEE. The chain's CDR3 is CASSPITGVDNYGYTF. CDR3 bases: TGTGCCAGCAGCCCAATTACGGGGGTTGACAACTATGGCTACACCTTC.

V is TRBV7-9 and J is TRBJ1-2, with a weak D call TRBD1 (5 bases). This CDR3 is 11 amino acids long. Germline V gene lookup returns CDR1 SEHNR and CDR2 FQNEAQ (reference sequence). V was cut by 6 bases and J by 12 bases, with 14 bases left in between. CDR3 nucleotide sequence: TGTGCCAGCAGTCTAGCAACGGGACACACCTTC. Protein: CASSLATGHTF. The full variable domain, completed using reference TRBV7-9 and TRBJ1-2, is DTGVSQNPRHKITKRGQNVTFRCDPISEHNRLYWYRQTLGQGPEFLTYFQNEAQLEKSRLLSDRFSAERPKGSFSTLEIQRTEQGDSAMYLCASSLATGHTFGSGTRLTVV.

This chain links TRBV25-1 with TRBJ2-7, with TRBD1 matching 9 bases. The germline CDR1 and CDR2 sequences are MGHDK and SYGVNS. This CDR3 spans 13 amino acids. The junction had 4 bases not matched to a gene; V was cut back by 4 bases and J by 6 bases. The CDR3 nucleotides read TGTGCCAGCAGTGCCCCGACAGGGGGCGAGCAGTACGTC. Amino acid sequence: CASSAPTGGEQYV.

In its sample, this clone was seen once. The V and J genes are TRBV27 and TRBJ2-1, with D unclear. The V end lost 6 bases, the J end lost 1 base, and 10 bases lay between the germline ends. Germline V gene sequence: CDR1 MNHEY, CDR2 SMNVEV (reference sequence). This CDR3 is 14 amino acids long. CDR3 amino acids: CASSPRGSYNEQFF. Written as DNA, the CDR3 is TGTGCCAGCAGCCCCCGCGGATCCTACAATGAGCAGTTCTTC.

V and J are TRBV4-2 and TRBJ1-3; D not certain. The CDR3 has 17 amino acids. Germline V gene sequence: CDR1 LGHNA, CDR2 YNFKEQ. The V end was cut by 0 bases, the J end by 0 bases, with 12 bases between. The CDR3 bases are TGTGCCAGCAGCCAAGAGGCCAACAATCTCTCTGGAAACACCATATATTTT. It encodes CASSQEANNLSGNTIYF.

This chain uses TRBV5-1 with TRBJ2-3; maybe TRBD2 (5 bases). There are 14 residues in the CDR3. Germline loops: CDR1 SGHRS, CDR2 YFSETQ. The V end was cut by 0 bases, the J end by 6 bases, with 11 bases between. Written as DNA, the CDR3 is TGCGCCAGCAGCTTGGAGTGGGAGCTGGATACGCAGTATTTT. It yields the protein CASSLEWELDTQYF. Variable domain in full (rest from reference TRBV5-1 and TRBJ2-3): KAGVTQTPRYLIKTRGQQVTLSCSPISGHRSVSWYQQTPGQGLQFLFEYFSETQRNKGNFPGRFSGRQFSNSRSEMNVSTLELGDSALYLCASSLEWELDTQYFGPGTRLTVL.

V gene TRBV19 combines with J gene TRBJ2-1; 11 bases fit TRBD2. Germline V gene sequence: CDR1 LNHDA, CDR2 SQIVND (reference sequence). With V trimmed by 3 bases and J by 3 bases, 7 bases remained unmatched. The length of the CDR3 is 17 residues. The CDR3 loop reads CASSIGPSGGLYNEQFF. CDR3 nucleotides: TGTGCCAGTAGTATTGGGCCTAGCGGGGGGCTCTACAATGAGCAGTTCTTC.

The chain recombines TRBV25-1 with TRBJ1-1, with TRBD1 as a possible D gene (5 bases). V was clipped by 5 bases and J by 0 bases, with 16 bases between them. Germline V gene data show CDR1 as MGHDK and CDR2 as SYGVNS. This CDR3 has 16 residues. Here the CDR3 DNA reads TGTGCCAGCAGTCCCCAGGGTTTTAAACTGAACACTGAAGCTTTCTTT. This codes for CASSPQGFKLNTEAFF.

The chain employs TRBV6-5 and TRBJ1-1; maybe TRBD1 (5 bases). The CDR3 extends over 15 amino acids. V lost 6 bases to trimming and J lost 4 bases, with 18 bases between them. Germline V gene lookup returns CDR1 MNHEY and CDR2 SVGAGI. This chain's CDR3 is CASSTSPQGSTEAFF. The CDR3 DNA follows: TGTGCCAGCAGCACCTCGCCCCAGGGCAGCACTGAAGCTTTCTTT.

The chain joins TRBV11-3 to TRBJ2-1; 7 bases match TRBD2. Germline assignment: CDR1 SGHNT and CDR2 YENEEA. The CDR3 is 12 residues long. The ends lost 2 bases at V and 9 bases at J; junction bases unmatched: 1. The CDR3 region is CASSLPGGEQFF. CDR3 sequence (DNA): TGTGCCAGCAGCTTACCGGGGGGTGAGCAGTTCTTC.

This chain joins TRBV29-1 and TRBJ2-3; tentative D call: TRBD2 (7 bases). Germline CDR1 is SQVTM and CDR2 is ANQGSEA. This CDR3 has 12 residues. Trimming removed 6 bases from V and 7 bases from J, with 14 bases in between. CDR3 coding DNA: TGCAGCGTCCATGGGGGGGACAATACGCAGTATTTT. It translates to CSVHGGDNTQYF.

This clone was observed a few times. This chain connects TRBV25-1 to TRBJ1-2, with D uncertain. The CDR3 length is 13 residues. From germline, CDR1 is MGHDK and CDR2 SYGVNS. The germline V and J ends were trimmed by 3 bases and 8 bases, with 13 bases remaining between them. CDR3 sequence: CASSDQPLSGYTF. In DNA, the CDR3 is TGTGCCAGCAGTGACCAACCCCTTAGCGGCTACACCTTC.

The chain recombines TRBV7-9 with TRBJ2-5; D is possibly TRBD1 or TRBD2 (7 bases each). CDR1 and CDR2 (germline): SEHNR, FQNEAQ (reference sequence). The CDR3 loop spans 16 amino acids. Trimming left V 3 bases short and J 5 bases short, with 19 bases between. CDR3 amino acids: CASSFASGLGGETQYF. CDR3 DNA: TGTGCCAGCAGCTTCGCCTCCGGACTAGGGGGCGAGACCCAGTACTTC. Full variable domain (outside the CDR3, taken from reference TRBV7-9 and TRBJ2-5): DTGVSQNPRHKITKRGQNVTFRCDPISEHNRLYWYRQTLGQGPEFLTYFQNEAQLEKSRLLSDRFSAERPKGSFSTLEIQRTEQGDSAMYLCASSFASGLGGETQYFGPGTRLLVL.

The chain combines TRBV6-5 with TRBJ2-7, with 7 bases aligning to TRBD1. This CDR3 contains 15 residues. V lost 5 bases to trimming and J lost 4 bases; unmatched junction nucleotides: 11. Germline lookup yields CDR1 MNHEY and CDR2 SVGAGI. Here the CDR3 reads CASSKGQPGRYEQYF. As DNA, the CDR3 is TGTGCCAGCAGTAAGGGACAGCCAGGGCGGTACGAGCAGTACTTC.

J is TRBJ2-7 and V is TRBV27; perhaps D is TRBD1 or TRBD2 (5 bases each). V was cut by 4 bases and J by 2 bases, with 12 bases left in between. CDR3 length: 14 amino acids. The germline V gene has CDR1 MNHEY and CDR2 SMNVEV (reference sequence). CDR3 coding DNA: TGTGCCAGCAGTTACTACCAGGGACCCTACGAGCAGTACTTC. It specifies CASSYYQGPYEQYF.

The CDR3 loop is CSVVEKSNQPQHF. CDR3 bases: TGCAGCGTTGTGGAGAAGAGCAATCAGCCCCAGCATTTT. The chain joins TRBV29-1 to TRBJ1-5; unclear D gene. Trimming removed 4 bases from V and 1 base from J, with 8 bases in between. This CDR3 region has 13 residues. Germline-derived CDR1 and CDR2 are SQVTM and ANQGSEA.

Concerning this clone itself: The sample carries other DNA sequences with the same CDR3. The chain employs TRBV12-3 or TRBV12-4 and TRBJ2-5, with unresolved D. V was clipped by 3 bases and J by 5 bases, with 4 bases between them. The CDR3 extends over 11 amino acids. The CDR3 region is CASSLRETQYF. The CDR3 DNA follows: TGTGCCAGCAGTTTGAGGGAGACCCAGTACTTC.

The chain combines TRBV5-4 with TRBJ2-3; D is uncertain. The CDR3 contains 11 residues. Looked up from germline, CDR1 is SGHNT and CDR2 is YYREEE (reference sequence). V was clipped by 9 bases and J by 2 bases, with 7 bases between them. The CDR3 protein is CATHLTDTQYF. CDR3 DNA: TGTGCCACCCACCTCACAGATACGCAGTATTTT.

V gene TRBV14 combines with J gene TRBJ1-2; TRBD1 matches 9 bases. The CDR3 totals 13 residues. Germline trimming cut 6 bases from V and 6 bases from J; bases unmatched to any gene: 5. Germline CDR1 and CDR2: SGHDN and FVKESK. The CDR3 loop reads CASSRTGEDGYTF. As DNA, the CDR3 is TGTGCCAGCAGTCGGACAGGGGAGGATGGCTACACCTTC.

The genes are TRBV7-9 and TRBJ1-1, with TRBD1 matching 7 bases. Germline V gene data show CDR1 as SEHNR and CDR2 as FQNEAQ (reference sequence). This CDR3 has 14 residues. With V trimmed by 3 bases and J by 8 bases, 9 bases remained unmatched. The CDR3 DNA follows: TGTGCCAGCAGCTTGGGACAGTATTTATCGGAAGCTTTCTTT. Residues: CASSLGQYLSEAFF.

The chain recombines TRBV28 with TRBJ2-2; 7 bases are a match to TRBD1. Germline assignment: CDR1 MDHEN and CDR2 SYDVKM. V trimming: 5 bases; J trimming: 7 bases; junction bases outside the gene matches: 7. The CDR3 covers 14 residues. CDR3 nucleotide sequence: TGTGCCAGCAGTAGAACGACAGGGTTCGGGGAGCTGTTTTTT. Translation gives CASSRTTGFGELFF.

V and J are TRBV20-1 and TRBJ1-2; D not resolved. The CDR3 has 13 amino acids. Germline lookup yields CDR1 DFQATT and CDR2 SNEGSKA (reference sequence). Trimming left V 3 bases short and J 0 bases short, with 8 bases between. The CDR3 is CSASDPTNYGYTF. In DNA form, the CDR3 reads TGCAGTGCTAGTGACCCCACTAACTATGGCTACACCTTC.

The V and J genes are TRBV2 and TRBJ1-1; 9 positions agree with TRBD1. Germline V gene lookup returns CDR1 SNHLY and CDR2 FYNNEI. With 3 bases clipped from V and 8 bases from J, the junction kept 7 bases outside the gene matches. This CDR3 is 14 amino acids long. CDR3 coding DNA: TGTGCCAGCAGTGACAGATACGGACAGGGGGAAGCTTTCTTT. Amino acids: CASSDRYGQGEAFF.

V gene TRBV12-3 or TRBV12-4 combines with J gene TRBJ1-2; D remains unclear. This CDR3 contains 12 residues. Trimming left V 6 bases short and J 4 bases short, with 9 bases between. The CDR3 loop is CASSATVYGYTF. The CDR3 DNA reads as TGTGCCAGCAGCGCAACGGTCTATGGCTACACCTTC.

This chain connects TRBV6-5 to TRBJ1-5; D perhaps matches TRBD1 (5 bases). This CDR3 is built from 13 residues. Germline lookup yields CDR1 MNHEY and CDR2 SVGAGI. V was clipped by 6 bases and J by 0 bases, with 6 bases between them. The CDR3 loop is CASRTDSNQPQHF. In DNA, the CDR3 is TGTGCCAGCAGGACAGATAGCAATCAGCCCCAGCATTTT.

The J gene is TRBJ2-3, the V gene TRBV19, with 8 bases lining up with TRBD2. With V trimmed by 0 bases and J by 12 bases, 8 bases remained unmatched. CDR3 size: 14 residues. The germline V gene encodes CDR1 LNHDA and CDR2 SQIVND (reference sequence). In DNA, the CDR3 is TGTGCCAGTAGTATAGAGCGGGGGGCCCGTCCCCAGTATTTT. Its protein is CASSIERGARPQYF.

The chain couples TRBV15 to TRBJ1-2; TRBD1 aligns across 10 bases. V trimming: 1 base; J trimming: 4 bases; junction bases outside the gene matches: 0. This CDR3 is 14 amino acids long. Looked up from germline, CDR1 is LNHNV and CDR2 is YYDKDF (reference sequence). Written as DNA, the CDR3 is TGTGCCACCAGCAGAGGGACAGGGGGCTATGGCTACACCTTC. This codes for CATSRGTGGYGYTF. Looking up the rest from reference TRBV15 and TRBJ1-2 gives the full variable domain: DAMVIQNPRYQVTQFGKPVTLSCSQTLNHNVMYWYQQKSSQAPKLLFHYYDKDFNNEADTPDNFQSRRPNTSFCFLDIRSPGLGDTAMYLCATSRGTGGYGYTFGSGTRLTVV.

This chain connects TRBV27 to TRBJ2-1; the D gene is possibly TRBD2 (6 bases). Germline V gene data show CDR1 as MNHEY and CDR2 as SMNVEV (reference sequence). The CDR3 is 14 amino acids. Trimming removed 5 bases from V and 2 bases from J, with 10 bases in between. The CDR3 sequence is CASSREVTYNEQFF. DNA for the CDR3: TGTGCCAGCAGTAGGGAGGTCACCTACAATGAGCAGTTCTTC.

The chain couples TRBV7-2 to TRBJ1-4; tentative D call: TRBD1 (5 bases). The CDR3 is made up of 16 amino acids. Per the germline V gene, CDR1 is SGHTA and CDR2 is FQGNSA. Trimming removed 5 bases at V and 6 bases at J, with 19 bases between. CDR3 DNA: TGTGCCAGCAGCATAGAATTTACGGGGCTATATGAAAAACTGTTTTTT. Encoded protein: CASSIEFTGLYEKLFF.

V usage is TRBV6-5 and J usage is TRBJ2-2; D uncertain. V was cut by 2 bases and J by 0 bases, with 4 bases left in between. The CDR3 runs to 14 residues. The germline V gene has CDR1 MNHEY and CDR2 SVGAGI. Written as DNA, the CDR3 is TGTGCCAGCAGTTACAGTACGAACACCGGGGAGCTGTTTTTT. Amino acids: CASSYSTNTGELFF.

The V and J genes are TRBV6-5 and TRBJ1-1; 7 bases match TRBD1. CDR3 size: 14 residues. The ends lost 9 bases at V and 3 bases at J; junction bases unmatched: 10. Germline-derived CDR1 and CDR2 are MNHEY and SVGAGI. The CDR3 region is CASSFRGGDTEAFF. DNA of the CDR3: TGTGCCAGTTCTTTCAGGGGGGGGGACACTGAAGCTTTCTTT.